A single sample gave rise to the 26 T cell receptor beta chains below, sequenced in a study of cytomegalovirus exposure and HLA in healthy donors. The PCR was carried out with 60 Vbeta primers and 13 Jbeta primers. Generated by immunoSEQ multiplex PCR, the TCRdb table keeps only in-frame clones and is missing some. Altogether roughly 89,000 clones are present, around 76% being singletons, with the ten largest covering around a tenth. The material sequenced was PBMCs. These receptors were taken from a man under 40 in good health and CMV-seropositive.

This clone showed up just a few times. The chain is built from TRBV5-1 and TRBJ1-1; no firm D call. V was clipped by 4 bases and J by 1 base, with 11 bases between them. Germline assignment: CDR1 SGHRS and CDR2 YFSETQ. This CDR3 is 14 amino acids long. The CDR3 protein is CASSAATANTEAFF. The CDR3 nucleotides are TGCGCCAGCAGCGCAGCCACAGCGAACACTGAAGCTTTCTTT.

This chain uses TRBV2 with TRBJ1-4; 8 bases align to TRBD1. V lost 1 base and J lost 3; bases outside the gene matches: 4. Looked up from germline, CDR1 is SNHLY and CDR2 is FYNNEI. The CDR3 runs to 16 residues. The CDR3 region has the DNA TGTGCCAGCAGTGAAGAGTGGACAGGGTCTAATGAAAAACTGTTTTTT. Amino acids: CASSEEWTGSNEKLFF.

This chain connects TRBV7-2 to TRBJ1-3; D may be TRBD1 (6 bases). CDR1 and CDR2 (germline): SGHTA, FQGNSA. Trimming removed 5 bases from V and 3 bases from J, with 8 bases in between. The CDR3 is 13 residues long. The CDR3 DNA reads as TGTGCCAGCAGCACAGGGTTTGGAAACACCATATATTTT. Amino acid sequence: CASSTGFGNTIYF. Variable domain in full (rest from reference TRBV7-2 and TRBJ1-3): GAGVSQSPSNKVTEKGKDVELRCDPISGHTALYWYRQSLGQGLEFLIYFQGNSAPDKSGLPSDRFSAERTGGSVSTLTIQRTQQEDSAVYLCASSTGFGNTIYFGEGSWLTVV.

The V gene is TRBV5-5, the J gene TRBJ1-4, with a possible D match to TRBD1 (6 bases). V was cut by 5 bases and J by 5 bases, with 13 bases left in between. CDR1 and CDR2 (germline): SGHKS, YYEKEE (reference sequence). The CDR3 is made up of 14 amino acids. The CDR3 DNA is TGTGCCAGCAGAAACCGGGACATGAATGAAAAACTGTTTTTT. It translates to CASRNRDMNEKLFF.

The J gene is TRBJ2-3, the V gene TRBV18, with TRBD1 matching 7 bases. J lost 1 base, V lost 1 base, and 5 bases had no gene match. Germline lookup yields CDR1 KGHSH and CDR2 LQKENI. This CDR3 region has 16 residues. The CDR3 sequence is CASSPRGDRGTDTQYF. The CDR3, as DNA: TGTGCCAGCTCACCACGAGGTGACAGGGGCACAGATACGCAGTATTTT.

V usage is TRBV30 and J usage is TRBJ2-5; possible D gene TRBD2, 5 bases. The CDR3 is 13 amino acids. Trimming took 0 bases from V and 1 from J, leaving 6 bases between them. Germline lookup yields CDR1 GTSNPN and CDR2 SVGIG (reference sequence). The CDR3 DNA reads as TGTGCCTGGAGTGTGAGGGCCCAAGAGACCCAGTACTTC. Translation: CAWSVRAQETQYF.

The gene calls are TRBV6-1 and TRBJ2-7, with TRBD2 identical over 8 bases. The CDR3 runs to 15 residues. V lost 2 bases and J lost 3; bases outside the gene matches: 6. Germline V gives CDR1 MNHNS, CDR2 SASEGT. CDR3 bases: TGTGCCAGCAGTGAATCTAGCGGGCCTAACTACGAGCAGTACTTC. Amino acids: CASSESSGPNYEQYF.

In its sample, this clone was seen once. This chain links TRBV9 with TRBJ1-6, with a weak D call TRBD1 (6 bases). CDR1 is SGDLS and CDR2 is YYNGEE in the germline V gene. The CDR3 runs to 16 residues. V gave up 0 bases and J gave up 1 base, with 8 bases separating them. CDR3 coding DNA: TGTGCCAGCAGCGTAGACAGGGATTCCTATAATTCACCCCTCCACTTT. Translating gives CASSVDRDSYNSPLHF. The complete variable domain, with remaining parts taken from reference TRBV9 and TRBJ1-6, reads DSGVTQTPKHLITATGQRVTLRCSPRSGDLSVYWYQQSLDQGLQFLIQYYNGEERAKGNILERFSAQQFPDLHSELNLSSLELGDSALYFCASSVDRDSYNSPLHFGNGTRLTVT.

V usage is TRBV18 and J usage is TRBJ2-2, with D possibly TRBD1 on 5 matching bases. V lost 0 bases, J lost 1 base, and 6 bases lay in between. Germline V gene data show CDR1 as KGHSH and CDR2 as LQKENI. The CDR3 length is 15 residues. The CDR3 DNA reads as TGTGCCAGCTCACCACCCGGACAGAACACCGGGGAGCTGTTTTTT. Amino acid sequence: CASSPPGQNTGELFF.

The chain recombines TRBV18 with TRBJ1-1; TRBD1 matches 8 bases. CDR1 and CDR2 from the germline V gene are KGHSH and LQKENI. Trimming took 3 bases from V and 7 from J; bases not matched to a gene: 10. CDR3 length: 15 amino acids. CDR3 region: CASSPGQVTGGEAFF. DNA of the CDR3: TGTGCCAGCTCACCGGGGCAGGTCACAGGGGGTGAAGCTTTCTTT.

The chain links TRBV19 to TRBJ1-2; 9 nucleotides line up with TRBD1. Germline loops: CDR1 LNHDA, CDR2 SQIVND (reference sequence). V shed 2 bases and J 2 bases; nucleotides not matched to a gene: 3. The CDR3 has 15 amino acids. The CDR3 protein is CASSIPGTGNYGYTF. For the CDR3, the DNA is TGTGCCAGTAGTATACCCGGGACAGGGAACTATGGCTACACCTTC.

This clone occurred a few times. The same CDR3 can be traced to other DNA sequences in this sample. This chain uses TRBV5-1 with TRBJ2-1; 12 nucleotides line up with TRBD2. Trimming took 0 bases from V and 4 from J; bases not matched to a gene: 2. The CDR3 consists of 16 residues. Per the germline V gene, CDR1 is SGHRS and CDR2 is YFSETQ. The CDR3 protein is CASSLGGTSGYNEQFF. CDR3 sequence (DNA): TGCGCCAGCAGCTTGGGGGGGACTAGCGGGTACAATGAGCAGTTCTTC. The full variable domain, with the rest looked up from reference TRBV5-1 and TRBJ2-1, is KAGVTQTPRYLIKTRGQQVTLSCSPISGHRSVSWYQQTPGQGLQFLFEYFSETQRNKGNFPGRFSGRQFSNSRSEMNVSTLELGDSALYLCASSLGGTSGYNEQFFGPGTRLTVL.

This clone was seen a handful of times. This sequence joins TRBV14 and TRBJ1-1; tentatively, D is TRBD1 (5 bases). V was shortened by 4 bases and J by 4 bases, with 7 bases between the two germline ends. This CDR3 has 12 residues. Germline-derived CDR1 and CDR2 are SGHDN and FVKESK. The DNA of the CDR3 is TGTGCCAGCAGCCTGGGGCGCACTGAAGCTTTCTTT. Translated: CASSLGRTEAFF. Full variable domain (outside the CDR3, taken from reference TRBV14 and TRBJ1-1): EAGVTQFPSHSVIEKGQTVTLRCDPISGHDNLYWYRRVMGKEIKFLLHFVKESKQDESGMPNNRFLAERTGGTYSTLKVQPAELEDSGVYFCASSLGRTEAFFGQGTRLTVV.

This chain connects TRBV30 to TRBJ1-2; D remains ambiguous. The length of the CDR3 is 13 residues. The germline CDR1 and CDR2 sequences are GTSNPN and SVGIG (reference sequence). Deletions cut 2 bases from V and 2 bases from J, with 9 bases between. CDR3 in amino acids: CAWSIRRNYGYTF. CDR3 DNA: TGTGCCTGGAGTATCAGGAGGAACTATGGCTACACCTTC.

This clone has more than one count but fewer than ten. This sequence joins TRBV6-5 and TRBJ1-5, with D maybe TRBD1 (5 bases). Germline values: CDR1 MNHEY, CDR2 SVGAGI. The length of the CDR3 is 15 residues. V was clipped by 5 bases and J by 0 bases, with 11 bases between them. CDR3 region: CASSANRFSNQPQHF. The CDR3, as DNA: TGTGCCAGCAGTGCAAACAGGTTTAGCAATCAGCCCCAGCATTTT.

This clone was found once. The V call is TRBV25-1, the J call TRBJ1-1; 10 nucleotides match TRBD1. The V gene end was trimmed by 6 bases and the J gene end by 2 bases; junction bases not matched to a gene: 6. Germline V CDR1 and CDR2: MGHDK, SYGVNS. The CDR3 is made up of 15 amino acids. The CDR3 loop is CASRPGQGTNTEAFF. CDR3 nucleotides: TGTGCCAGCAGACCGGGACAGGGGACTAACACTGAAGCTTTCTTT.

The rearrangement uses TRBV27 and TRBJ2-5; 7 bases are a match to TRBD2. Germline CDR1 is MNHEY and CDR2 is SMNVEV (reference sequence). The CDR3 is made up of 16 amino acids. After removal of 6 bases from V and 1 base from J, the junction contained 11 bases not matched to a gene. The CDR3 region is CASSPLMTSFQETQYF. CDR3 sequence (DNA): TGTGCCAGCAGCCCCCTCATGACTAGCTTCCAAGAGACCCAGTACTTC.

The V gene is TRBV7-9, the J gene TRBJ1-2; 8 bases match TRBD1. The CDR3 is 17 amino acids. After removal of 1 base from V and 7 bases from J, the junction contained 14 bases not matched to a gene. Germline loops: CDR1 SEHNR, CDR2 FQNEAQ (reference sequence). In DNA, the CDR3 is TGTGCCAGCAGCTTAGGAGGGCAGGGGGCGATTGAGAGTGGCTACACCTTC. This sequence encodes CASSLGGQGAIESGYTF.

This CDR3 reads CAWSLAGSAGELFF. The CDR3 bases are TGTGCCTGGAGTTTAGCGGGGAGCGCCGGGGAGCTGTTTTTT. V gene TRBV30 combines with J gene TRBJ2-2; 8 bases line up with TRBD2. Trimming cost V 2 bases and J 6 bases; bases outside gene matches: 5. From germline, CDR1 is GTSNPN and CDR2 SVGIG (reference sequence). The CDR3 covers 14 residues.

This clone was seen a single time. V gene TRBV11-3 combines with J gene TRBJ2-1; D gene uncertain. This CDR3 is built from 13 residues. V shed 1 base and J shed 9 bases, with 10 bases lying between them. Germline V gene lookup returns CDR1 SGHNT and CDR2 YENEEA. The CDR3 spells CASSLAPWPEQFF. CDR3 nucleotide sequence: TGTGCCAGCAGCTTAGCCCCTTGGCCTGAGCAGTTCTTC.

The chain is built from TRBV6-6 and TRBJ1-2; no firm D call. V was trimmed by 6 bases and J by 5 bases, leaving 10 bases between them. Germline CDR1 is MNHNY and CDR2 is SVGAGI (reference sequence). The CDR3 has 12 residues. CDR3 amino acids: CASSPFPYGYTF. The CDR3 nucleotides read TGTGCCAGCAGCCCGTTTCCGTATGGCTACACCTTC.

The chain joins TRBV7-9 to TRBJ2-1, with 10 bases identical to TRBD2. J lost 6 bases, V lost 3 bases, and 8 bases had no gene match. This CDR3 is 16 amino acids long. Germline V gene data show CDR1 as SEHNR and CDR2 as FQNEAQ (reference sequence). The CDR3 spells CASSFSAGGLPNEQFF. In DNA form, the CDR3 reads TGTGCCAGCAGCTTCTCAGCGGGGGGGCTCCCCAATGAGCAGTTCTTC.

This clone was counted a single time. The chain joins TRBV11-2 to TRBJ2-1, with 7 bases matching TRBD1. Germline CDR1 is SGHAT and CDR2 is FQNNGV. This CDR3 spans 15 amino acids. J was trimmed by 3 bases and V by 5 bases; bases with no gene match: 7. CDR3 region: CASSVDRSFYNEQFF. Written as DNA, the CDR3 is TGTGCCAGCAGCGTGGACAGGTCGTTCTACAATGAGCAGTTCTTC.

V is TRBV14 and J is TRBJ2-1, with 10 bases fitting TRBD2. The CDR3 loop spans 15 amino acids. J was trimmed by 11 bases and V by 1 base; bases with no gene match: 8. Germline values: CDR1 SGHDN, CDR2 FVKESK. The chain's CDR3 is CASSQASGGARKQFF. The CDR3 coding sequence is TGTGCCAGCAGCCAAGCCAGCGGGGGGGCGAGAAAGCAGTTCTTC.

The chain links TRBV2 to TRBJ2-7, with 9 bases lining up with TRBD2. J gave up 3 bases and V 11 bases, and 5 bases lay outside the gene matches. The CDR3 covers 12 residues. Per germline, CDR1 SNHLY and CDR2 FYNNEI. CDR3 amino acids: CAGSSGDYEQYF. CDR3 in DNA: TGTGCCGGGTCTAGCGGGGACTACGAGCAGTACTTC.

The chain recombines TRBV6-1 with TRBJ2-5, with 7 positions matching TRBD1. Germline V CDR1 and CDR2: MNHNS, SASEGT. The ends lost 6 bases at V and 5 bases at J; junction bases unmatched: 9. The CDR3 has 14 residues. CDR3 coding DNA: TGTGCCAGCAGCGCCCGACAGGGCTGGGAGACCCAGTACTTC. Protein sequence: CASSARQGWETQYF.